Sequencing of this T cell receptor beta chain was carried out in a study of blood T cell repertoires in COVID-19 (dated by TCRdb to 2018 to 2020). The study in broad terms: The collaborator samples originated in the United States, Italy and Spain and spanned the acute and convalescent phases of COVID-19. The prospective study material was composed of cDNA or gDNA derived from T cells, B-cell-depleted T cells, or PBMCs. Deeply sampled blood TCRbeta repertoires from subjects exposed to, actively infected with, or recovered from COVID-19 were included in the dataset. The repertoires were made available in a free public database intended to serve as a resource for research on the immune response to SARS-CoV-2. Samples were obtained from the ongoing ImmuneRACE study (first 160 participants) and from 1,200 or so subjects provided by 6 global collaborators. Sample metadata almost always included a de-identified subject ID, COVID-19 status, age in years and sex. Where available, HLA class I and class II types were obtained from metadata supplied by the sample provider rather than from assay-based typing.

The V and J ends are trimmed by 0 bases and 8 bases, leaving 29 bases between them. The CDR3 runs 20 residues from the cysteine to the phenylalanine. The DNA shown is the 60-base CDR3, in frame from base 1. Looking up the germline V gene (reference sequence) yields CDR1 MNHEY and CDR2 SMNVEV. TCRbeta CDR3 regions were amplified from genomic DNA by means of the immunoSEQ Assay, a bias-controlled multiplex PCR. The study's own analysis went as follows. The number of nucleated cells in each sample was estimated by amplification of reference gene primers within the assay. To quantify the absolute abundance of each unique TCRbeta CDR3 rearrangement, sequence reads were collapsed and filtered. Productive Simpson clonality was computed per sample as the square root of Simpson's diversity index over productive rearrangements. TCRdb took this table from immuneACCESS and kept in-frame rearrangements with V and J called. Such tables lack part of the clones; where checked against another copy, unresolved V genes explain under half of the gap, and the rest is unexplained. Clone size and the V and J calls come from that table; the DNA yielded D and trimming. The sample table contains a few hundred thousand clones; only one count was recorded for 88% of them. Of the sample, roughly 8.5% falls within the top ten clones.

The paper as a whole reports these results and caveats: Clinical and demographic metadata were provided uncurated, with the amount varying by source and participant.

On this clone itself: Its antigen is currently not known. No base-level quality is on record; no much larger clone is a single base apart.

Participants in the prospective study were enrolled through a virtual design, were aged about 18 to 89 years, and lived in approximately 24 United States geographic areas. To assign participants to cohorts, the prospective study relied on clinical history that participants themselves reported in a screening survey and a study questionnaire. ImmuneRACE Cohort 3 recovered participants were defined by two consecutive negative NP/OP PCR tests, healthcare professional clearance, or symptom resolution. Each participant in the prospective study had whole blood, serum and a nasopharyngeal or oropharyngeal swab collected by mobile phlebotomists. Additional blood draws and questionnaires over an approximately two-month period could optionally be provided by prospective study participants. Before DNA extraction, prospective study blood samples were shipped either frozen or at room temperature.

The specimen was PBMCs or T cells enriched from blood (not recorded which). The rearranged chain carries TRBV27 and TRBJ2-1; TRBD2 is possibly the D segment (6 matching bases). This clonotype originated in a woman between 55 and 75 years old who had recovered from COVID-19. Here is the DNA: TGTGCCAGCAGTTTATCGCCTGTCCCCTACGGGGGTTGGCCCCTGGATGAGCAGTTCTTC. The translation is CASSLSPVPYGGWPLDEQFF.